The clone carrying this T cell receptor (beta chain) was picked up one time. Its target is not known. Trimming stripped 2 bases from V and 1 base from J, with 6 bases between. Germline assignment: CDR1 SGDLS and CDR2 YYNGEE. CDR3 length: 13 residues. The study ran its PCR with 60 Vbeta and 13 Jbeta primers. TCRdb keeps only in-frame clones here, not all; method: immunoSEQ multiplex PCR. Here the sample spans roughly 100,000 clones, 84% being singletons. The sample originates from a study of cytomegalovirus exposure and HLA in healthy donors. Study background: The study's early data release held about 80 million unique TCRs from HLA-typed donors. There were some 400 genotyped donors. Of these, about 81% fell in the genetic ancestry cluster associated with self-reported Caucasian donors.

General observations from the study: The study flagged roughly 150 TCR beta chains as cytomegalovirus-associated. At a 0.05 false discovery rate, a later analysis found roughly 17,000 TCR beta sequences to be associated with HLA alleles.

The sequence was obtained from a woman aged 18-29 years in good health and CMV-seropositive. The sample was PBMCs. The rearrangement joins TRBV9 to TRBJ1-2; D perhaps matches TRBD1 (5 bases). The DNA for the CDR3 is TGTGCCAGCAGCGTGGGGGGTAACTATGGCTACACCTTC. Its translation is CASSVGGNYGYTF.